The 25 T cell receptor beta chains given below trace back to one sample, sequenced in a study of cytomegalovirus exposure and HLA in healthy donors. Primers: 60 Vbeta forward and 13 Jbeta reverse. Profiled with immunoSEQ multiplex PCR; TCRdb holds only in-frame clones, not every one. The sample consists of 250,000 or so clones, about 93% of them appearing once. Sequences were obtained from PBMCs. The receptors derive from a girl aged 2-9 years in good health and CMV-seronegative.

This chain joins TRBV7-8 and TRBJ1-6, with D unclear. The CDR3 has 14 residues. The germline CDR1 and CDR2 sequences are SGHVS and FQNEAQ. V dropped 2 bases and J dropped 10 bases, with 12 bases sitting between them. The CDR3 nucleotides read TGTGCCAGCAGCTTAAGGTCAGAGAGGTCACCCCTCCACTTT. Residues: CASSLRSERSPLHF. Variable domain in full (rest from reference TRBV7-8 and TRBJ1-6): GAGVSQSPRYKVAKRGQDVALRCDPISGHVSLFWYQQALGQGPEFLTYFQNEAQLDKSGLPSDRFFAERPEGSVSTLKIQRTQQEDSAVYLCASSLRSERSPLHFGNGTRLTVT.

V gene TRBV28 combines with J gene TRBJ2-2, with TRBD2 matching over 7 bases. With V trimmed by 6 bases and J by 6 bases, 4 bases remained unmatched. Germline values: CDR1 MDHEN, CDR2 SYDVKM. CDR3 length: 13 residues. CDR3 region: CASRAAGAGELFF. As DNA, the CDR3 is TGTGCCAGCAGAGCCGCGGGGGCCGGGGAGCTGTTTTTT.

Notes on this clone: At the DNA level, this CDR3 is encoded by other sequences in the same sample as well. The genes are TRBV6-5 and TRBJ1-2, with 8 bases that match TRBD1. With V trimmed by 0 bases and J by 3 bases, 0 bases remained unmatched. Germline-derived CDR1 and CDR2 are MNHEY and SVGAGI. This CDR3 region has 14 residues. Written as DNA, the CDR3 is TGTGCCAGCAGTTACTCGGACAGGGACTATGGCTACACCTTC. As protein: CASSYSDRDYGYTF.

In DNA, the CDR3 is TGTGCCACCAGCAGAGACCGGGAGTGGGAGACCCAGTACTTC. Protein: CATSRDREWETQYF. This chain connects TRBV15 to TRBJ2-5, with TRBD2 as a possible D gene (6 bases). Germline V gene lookup returns CDR1 LNHNV and CDR2 YYDKDF (reference sequence). Trimming stripped 0 bases from V and 5 bases from J, with 10 bases between. This CDR3 comprises 14 residues.

V and J are TRBV6-1 and TRBJ2-3; tentative D call: TRBD1 (5 bases). Trimming took off 8 bases at V and 0 bases at J, with 12 bases between the two ends. The germline V gene encodes CDR1 MNHNS and CDR2 SASEGT. The CDR3 is 14 amino acids. For the CDR3, the DNA is TGTGCCAGCTCTGACAGTTCTAGCACAGATACGCAGTATTTT. Its translation: CASSDSSSTDTQYF.

The chain joins TRBV28 to TRBJ2-7; 7 nucleotides line up with TRBD1. V lost 6 bases to trimming and J lost 3 bases; unmatched junction nucleotides: 11. CDR3 size: 15 residues. CDR1 is MDHEN and CDR2 is SYDVKM in the germline V gene. The CDR3 DNA sequence: TGTGCCAGCAGACCGACAGGGCGTGCCATCTACGAGCAGTACTTC. Amino acids: CASRPTGRAIYEQYF.

In DNA form, the CDR3 reads TGTGCCAGCAGGGATAGCGGGGGTGACAGTGAGCAGTTCTTC. This gives the protein CASRDSGGDSEQFF. V gene TRBV25-1 combines with J gene TRBJ2-1, with TRBD2 identical over 9 bases. Germline CDR1 reads MGHDK; CDR2 reads SYGVNS. CDR3 length: 14 amino acids. J was trimmed by 9 bases and V by 6 bases; bases with no gene match: 9.

The rearrangement uses TRBV19 and TRBJ1-1; D is perhaps TRBD1 (5 bases). The V gene lost 0 bases and the J gene lost 1 base, with 6 bases spanning the gap. Germline CDR1 and CDR2: LNHDA and SQIVND (reference sequence). The CDR3 spans 14 residues. The CDR3 nucleotides read TGTGCCAGTAGTATAGAGACAGCGAACACTGAAGCTTTCTTT. Its protein is CASSIETANTEAFF.

In DNA, the CDR3 is TGTGCCAGCAGCTTAGCGGGAGCAAGGACCGGGGAGCTGTTTTTT. It is translated as CASSLAGARTGELFF. V gene TRBV7-6 combines with J gene TRBJ2-2, with D perhaps TRBD2 (5 bases). Trimming removed 0 bases from V and 5 bases from J, with 10 bases in between. The CDR3 covers 15 residues. The germline V gene encodes CDR1 SGHVS and CDR2 FNYEAQ.

The V call is TRBV19, the J call TRBJ1-1, with D perhaps TRBD1 (5 bases). V was clipped by 5 bases and J by 7 bases, with 23 bases between them. From germline, CDR1 is LNHDA and CDR2 SQIVND (reference sequence). CDR3 length: 16 residues. Here the CDR3 DNA reads TGTGCCAGTAGTCCTCGGTTTGGGGAGGACATTTTTGAAGCTTTCTTT. It is translated as CASSPRFGEDIFEAFF.

CDR3 sequence: CASRLKTSGYNEQFF. For the CDR3, the DNA is TGTGCCAGCAGACTAAAGACTAGCGGTTACAATGAGCAGTTCTTC. The chain carries TRBV2 and TRBJ2-1; 9 nucleotides match TRBD2. CDR3 length: 15 residues. V trimming: 6 bases; J trimming: 4 bases; junction bases outside the gene matches: 7. CDR1 is SNHLY and CDR2 is FYNNEI in the germline V gene.

This sequence joins TRBV15 and TRBJ2-7; 7 bases fit TRBD2. This CDR3 has 14 amino acids. V lost 3 bases and J lost 4; bases outside the gene matches: 6. Per germline, CDR1 LNHNV and CDR2 YYDKDF (reference sequence). CDR3 loop: CATSRGLADYEQYF. In DNA form, the CDR3 reads TGTGCCACCAGCAGGGGGCTAGCGGATTACGAGCAGTACTTC.

The CDR3, as DNA: TGTGCCAGCAGGCGGACAGGGGATAGCAATCAGCCCCAGCATTTT. Its translation is CASRRTGDSNQPQHF. The chain has TRBV2 and TRBJ1-5; TRBD1 aligns across 9 bases. J lost 0 bases, V lost 6 bases, and 3 bases had no gene match. Germline lookup yields CDR1 SNHLY and CDR2 FYNNEI. The CDR3 consists of 15 residues.

V usage is TRBV7-6 and J usage is TRBJ2-7; D gene uncertain. The CDR3 runs to 14 residues. The V end lost 4 bases, the J end lost 2 bases, and 12 bases lay between the germline ends. Germline CDR1 reads SGHVS; CDR2 reads FNYEAQ. CDR3 residues: CASSSSPETYEQYF. As DNA, the CDR3 is TGTGCCAGCAGCTCCTCCCCGGAGACCTACGAGCAGTACTTC.

The rearrangement uses TRBV11-2 and TRBJ1-2, with 9 positions matching TRBD1. This CDR3 is 17 amino acids long. The germline gives CDR1 SGHAT, CDR2 FQNNGV. V was clipped by 0 bases and J by 4 bases; unmatched bases: 9. The CDR3 DNA follows: TGTGCCAGCAGCTTAGACCCCGCGGGGACAGGGACCTATGGCTACACCTTC. Translating gives CASSLDPAGTGTYGYTF.

The genes are TRBV5-6 and TRBJ1-2; 7 positions match TRBD1. The CDR3 consists of 14 residues. CDR1 is SGHDT and CDR2 is YYEEEE in the germline V gene. J was trimmed by 4 bases and V by 2 bases; bases with no gene match: 5. CDR3 amino acids: CASSFLAGGYGYTF. In nucleotides, the CDR3 is TGTGCCAGCAGCTTTCTCGCAGGGGGCTATGGCTACACCTTC. Full variable domain (remainder filled in from reference TRBV5-6 and TRBJ1-2): DAGVTQSPTHLIKTRGQQVTLRCSPKSGHDTVSWYQQALGQGPQFIFQYYEEEERQRGNFPDRFSGHQFPNYSSELNVNALLLGDSALYLCASSFLAGGYGYTFGSGTRLTVV.

The chain is built from TRBV5-1 and TRBJ2-1, with a tentative D call TRBD2 (5 bases). The CDR3 runs to 15 residues. The V gene lost 4 bases and the J gene lost 0 bases, with 11 bases spanning the gap. From germline, CDR1 is SGHRS and CDR2 YFSETQ. The CDR3 is CASSLEEVSYNEQFF. CDR3 bases: TGCGCCAGCAGCCTAGAGGAGGTCTCCTACAATGAGCAGTTCTTC.

The V gene is TRBV29-1, the J gene TRBJ1-2, with 10 bases aligning to TRBD1. This CDR3 is 16 amino acids long. With V trimmed by 0 bases and J by 3 bases, 7 bases remained unmatched. Germline lookup yields CDR1 SQVTM and CDR2 ANQGSEA. Here the CDR3 reads CSVEEGGQGGHYGYTF. The CDR3 nucleotides are TGCAGCGTTGAAGAGGGCGGACAGGGGGGACACTATGGCTACACCTTC.

The V call is TRBV4-1, the J call TRBJ1-2, with TRBD1 as a possible D gene (5 bases). The CDR3 loop spans 17 amino acids. Trimming took 0 bases from V and 8 from J, leaving 22 bases between them. Germline-derived CDR1 and CDR2 are MGHRA and YSYEKL. The DNA of the CDR3 is TGCGCCAGCAGCCAAGACGAAGGACCGGGAGGGGCTAGGGGCTACACCTTC. The encoded protein is CASSQDEGPGGARGYTF.

The chain carries TRBV5-1 and TRBJ2-3, with TRBD2 matching 9 bases. The germline gives CDR1 SGHRS, CDR2 YFSETQ. This CDR3 has 17 residues. The V segment lost 2 bases and the J segment 2 bases; nucleotides outside the gene matches: 9. The CDR3 DNA reads as TGCGCCAGCAGCTTTGGTAGCGGGAGCTTATACACAGATACGCAGTATTTT. Translation: CASSFGSGSLYTDTQYF.

V usage is TRBV6-5 and J usage is TRBJ2-7, with D possibly TRBD1 on 6 matching bases. This CDR3 contains 15 residues. V was clipped by 8 bases and J by 5 bases, with 22 bases between them. Germline CDR1 reads MNHEY; CDR2 reads SVGAGI. The CDR3 nucleotides are TGTGCCAGCTCCCTCCTTAGGCAGGGGATAGACGAGCAGTACTTC. This sequence encodes CASSLLRQGIDEQYF.

The V call is TRBV28, the J call TRBJ1-5; TRBD1 matches 7 bases. This CDR3 region has 15 residues. J was trimmed by 4 bases and V by 6 bases; bases with no gene match: 9. Per the germline V gene, CDR1 is MDHEN and CDR2 is SYDVKM. The chain's CDR3 is CASRSTGPLNQPQHF. CDR3 DNA: TGTGCCAGCAGGTCGACAGGGCCCCTAAATCAGCCCCAGCATTTT.

Notes on this clone: At one end, the junction sequence differs from germline, possibly due to a read error. The V gene is TRBV11-3, the J gene TRBJ2-1, with TRBD2 identical over 9 bases. The CDR3 length is 15 residues. CDR1 is SGHNT, CDR2 YENEEA, per germline. The CDR3 bases are TGTGCCAGCAGCGAAGCTAGCGGGACATACAGTGAGCAGTTCTTC. It translates to CASSEASGTYSEQFF. Full variable domain (rest looked up from reference TRBV11-3 and TRBJ2-1): EAGVVQSPRYKIIEKKQPVAFWCNPISGHNTLYWYLQNLGQGPELLIRYENEEAVDDSQLPKDRFSAERLKGVDSTLKIQPAELGDSAVYLCASSEASGTYSEQFFGPGTRLTVL.

This sequence joins TRBV29-1 and TRBJ2-3; 13 positions agree with TRBD2. In germline, CDR1 is SQVTM, CDR2 ANQGSEA. CDR3 length equals 16 residues. With 7 bases clipped from V and 3 bases from J, the junction kept 10 bases outside the gene matches. CDR3 sequence: CSGGLGTSGTTDTQYF. CDR3 DNA: TGCAGCGGGGGACTGGGGACTAGCGGGACGACAGATACGCAGTATTTT.

The chain combines TRBV5-5 with TRBJ2-7, with a tentative D call TRBD1 (5 bases). Germline loops: CDR1 SGHKS, CDR2 YYEKEE (reference sequence). V was cut by 4 bases and J by 6 bases, with 8 bases left in between. This CDR3 region has 11 residues. The CDR3: CASSGRVEQYF. CDR3 nucleotide sequence: TGTGCCAGCAGCGGCAGGGTCGAGCAGTACTTC. The entire variable domain, with the rest obtained from reference TRBV5-5 and TRBJ2-7, is as follows: DAGVTQSPTHLIKTRGQQVTLRCSPISGHKSVSWYQQVLGQGPQFIFQYYEKEERGRGNFPDRFSARQFPNYSSELNVNALLLGDSALYLCASSGRVEQYFGPGTRLTVT.